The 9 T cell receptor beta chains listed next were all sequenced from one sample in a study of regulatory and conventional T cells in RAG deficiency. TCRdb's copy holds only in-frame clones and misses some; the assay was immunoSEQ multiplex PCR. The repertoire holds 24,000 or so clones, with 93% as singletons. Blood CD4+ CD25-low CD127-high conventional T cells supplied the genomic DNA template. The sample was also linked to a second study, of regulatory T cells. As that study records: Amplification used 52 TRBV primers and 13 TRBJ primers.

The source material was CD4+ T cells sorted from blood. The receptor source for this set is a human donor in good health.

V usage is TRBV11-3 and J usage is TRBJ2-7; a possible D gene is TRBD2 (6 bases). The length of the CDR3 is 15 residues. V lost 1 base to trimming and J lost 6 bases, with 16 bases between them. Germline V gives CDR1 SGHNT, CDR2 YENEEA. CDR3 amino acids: CASSLGRGSGCEQYF. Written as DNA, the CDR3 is TGTGCCAGCAGCTTAGGACGGGGGTCCGGATGCGAGCAGTACTTC.

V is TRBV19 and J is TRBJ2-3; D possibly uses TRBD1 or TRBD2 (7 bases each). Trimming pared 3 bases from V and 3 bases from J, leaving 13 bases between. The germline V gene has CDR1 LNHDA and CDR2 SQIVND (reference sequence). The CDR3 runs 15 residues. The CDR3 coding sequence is TGTGCCAGTAGTATTCGGCAGGGGGGGACAGATACGCAGTATTTT. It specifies CASSIRQGGTDTQYF.

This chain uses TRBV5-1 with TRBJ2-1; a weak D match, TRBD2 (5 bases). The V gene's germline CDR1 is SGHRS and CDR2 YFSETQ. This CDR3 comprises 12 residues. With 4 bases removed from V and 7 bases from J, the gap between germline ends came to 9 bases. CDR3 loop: CASSEGGNEQFF. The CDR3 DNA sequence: TGCGCCAGCAGCGAGGGCGGGAATGAGCAGTTCTTC.

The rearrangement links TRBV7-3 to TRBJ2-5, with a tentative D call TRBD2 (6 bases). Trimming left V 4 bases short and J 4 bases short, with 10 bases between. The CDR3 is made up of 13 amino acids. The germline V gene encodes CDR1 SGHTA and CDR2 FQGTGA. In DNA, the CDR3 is TGTGCCAGCAGCTCGGGGGAACGAGAGACCCAGTACTTC. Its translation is CASSSGERETQYF.

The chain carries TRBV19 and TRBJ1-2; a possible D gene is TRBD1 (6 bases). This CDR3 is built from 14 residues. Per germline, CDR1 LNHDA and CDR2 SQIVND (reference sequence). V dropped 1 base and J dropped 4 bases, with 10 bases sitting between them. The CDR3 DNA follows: TGTGCCAGTAGTATAGGGCAGGGGAGCTATGGCTACACCTTC. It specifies CASSIGQGSYGYTF.

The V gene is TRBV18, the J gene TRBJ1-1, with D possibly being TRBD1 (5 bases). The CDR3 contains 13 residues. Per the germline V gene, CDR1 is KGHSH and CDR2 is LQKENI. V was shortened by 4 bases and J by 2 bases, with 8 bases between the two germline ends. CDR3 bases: TGTGCCAGCTCACGGGACCAAAACACTGAAGCTTTCTTT. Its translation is CASSRDQNTEAFF.

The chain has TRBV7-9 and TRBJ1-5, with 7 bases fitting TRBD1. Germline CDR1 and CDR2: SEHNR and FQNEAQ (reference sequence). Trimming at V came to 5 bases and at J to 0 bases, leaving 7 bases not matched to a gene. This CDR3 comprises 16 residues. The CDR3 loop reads CASSQGGVGSNQPQHF. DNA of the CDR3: TGTGCCAGCAGCCAAGGGGGCGTGGGTAGCAATCAGCCCCAGCATTTT. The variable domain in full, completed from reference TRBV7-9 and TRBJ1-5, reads DTGVSQNPRHKITKRGQNVTFRCDPISEHNRLYWYRQTLGQGPEFLTYFQNEAQLEKSRLLSDRFSAERPKGSFSTLEIQRTEQGDSAMYLCASSQGGVGSNQPQHFGDGTRLSIL.

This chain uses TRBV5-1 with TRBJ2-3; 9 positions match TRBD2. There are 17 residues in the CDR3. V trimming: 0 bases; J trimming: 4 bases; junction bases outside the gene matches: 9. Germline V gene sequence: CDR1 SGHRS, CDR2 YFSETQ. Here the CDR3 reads CASSLEGGRAGADTQYF. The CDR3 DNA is TGCGCCAGCAGCTTGGAGGGCGGGAGGGCCGGGGCAGATACGCAGTATTTT.

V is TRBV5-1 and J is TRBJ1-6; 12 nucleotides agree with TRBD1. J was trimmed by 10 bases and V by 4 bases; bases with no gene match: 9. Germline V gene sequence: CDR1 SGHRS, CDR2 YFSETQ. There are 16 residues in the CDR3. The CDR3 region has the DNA TGCGCCAGCAGCAACGACGCCGGGACAGGGGGCTCACCCCTCCACTTT. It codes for CASSNDAGTGGSPLHF.